This TCR beta chain was sequenced in a study of high-grade serous ovarian cancer treatment subgroups. The tumor samples were collected prior to definitive surgery or chemotherapy. Profiled with immunoSEQ multiplex PCR; TCRdb holds only in-frame clones, not every one. In the table there are approximately 900 clones, 78% of which are singletons. There are 16 residues in the CDR3. Germline CDR1 and CDR2: GTSNPN and SVGIG (reference sequence). Deletions cut 1 base from V and 0 bases from J, with 10 bases between. The source of this sequence is a human donor with high-grade serous ovarian cancer. Sequenced input: tumor tissue. The V gene is TRBV30, the J gene TRBJ2-6; D is perhaps TRBD1 (6 bases). CDR3 coding DNA: TGTGCCTGGAGTGCAACACAGGGCTCTGGGGCCAACGTCCTGACTTTC. It is translated as CAWSATQGSGANVLTF. The complete variable domain, with remaining parts taken from reference TRBV30 and TRBJ2-6, reads SQTIHQWPATLVQPVGSPLSLECTVEGTSNPNLYWYRQAAGRGLQLLFYSVGIGQISSEVPQNLSASRPQDRQFILSSKKLLLSDSGFYLCAWSATQGSGANVLTFGAGSRLTVL.